A single sample is the source of the 30 T cell receptor beta chains below, sequenced in a study of CD8 T cells in ankylosing spondylitis. General study results and limits: A TCR beta motif of roughly 8 highly homologous variants seemed to mark ankylosing spondylitis blood.

These receptors lack a known antigen. MiXCR, run by TCRdb on the 5' RACE reads, gives a single entry per CDR3 protein. There are tens of thousands of distinct CDR3 sequences in the sample; roughly 8.8% occur only once, and 25% to 35% lies in the top ten. Sequencing used blood, either unsorted or a sorted T cell fraction (not recorded which). The receptors shown here come from a male donor with ankylosing spondylitis.

J is TRBJ2-7 and V is TRBV24-1; tentatively, D is TRBD1 or TRBD2 (5 bases each). The V gene's germline CDR1 is KGHDR and CDR2 SFDVKD. Trimming pared 9 bases from V and 7 bases from J, leaving 18 bases between. This CDR3 comprises 13 residues. The CDR3 coding sequence is TGTGCCACCCAAGCGATTGGGGGTGAAGAGCAGTACGTC. This codes for CATQAIGGEEQYV.

The rearrangement links TRBV27 to TRBJ1-1; 9 bases match TRBD1. There are 15 residues in the CDR3. V lost 5 bases to trimming and J lost 7 bases; unmatched junction nucleotides: 11. The germline gives CDR1 MNHEY, CDR2 SMNVEV (reference sequence). CDR3 bases: TGTGCCAGCAGTACCCAATGGACAGGGGATTATGAAGCTTTCTTT. Protein product: CASSTQWTGDYEAFF.

The CDR3: CASSQASWADYGYTF. The CDR3, as DNA: TGCGCCAGCAGCCAAGCTTCCTGGGCGGACTATGGCTACACCTTC. V and J are TRBV4-1 and TRBJ1-2; D uncertain. This CDR3 comprises 15 residues. The germline CDR1 and CDR2 sequences are MGHRA and YSYEKL. Deletions cut 1 base from V and 3 bases from J, with 12 bases between.

This clonotype has at least ten counts. The chain carries TRBV7-2 and TRBJ2-7; D gene unclear. This CDR3 is built from 12 residues. V lost 5 bases, J lost 4 bases, and 9 bases lay in between. Germline lookup yields CDR1 SGHTA and CDR2 FQGNSA. The CDR3: CASSPDGYEQYV. DNA for the CDR3: TGTGCCAGCAGCCCGGACGGGTACGAGCAGTACGTC.

This clonotype was counted ten times or more. The chain recombines TRBV30 with TRBJ2-1; perhaps TRBD2 as D (5 bases). CDR3 length: 12 amino acids. Between the trimmed V and J ends, which lost 4 bases and 5 bases, there was a span of 9 bases. Germline CDR1 GTSNPN, CDR2 SVGIG (reference sequence). The CDR3 nucleotides are TGTGCCTGGAATTCGGGGAACAATGAGCAGTTCTTC. This codes for CAWNSGNNEQFF.

In its sample, this clonotype was seen many times. The J gene is TRBJ2-7, the V gene TRBV3-1; a weak D match, TRBD1 (6 bases). The V and J ends lost 8 bases and 3 bases respectively, with 11 bases between them. The CDR3 is 12 amino acids. The germline V gene encodes CDR1 LGHDT and CDR2 YNNKEL (reference sequence). CDR3 bases: TGTGCCAGCGGTTGGGACAACTACGAGCAGTACTTC. Translation gives CASGWDNYEQYF.

The CDR3 DNA is TGTGCCAGCAGGACGGGCGGACATGGCTACACCTTC. Its translation is CASRTGGHGYTF. The genes are TRBV27 and TRBJ1-2, with D unclear. The CDR3 sequence is 12 residues long. The germline CDR1 and CDR2 sequences are MNHEY and SMNVEV (reference sequence). The V and J ends lost 6 bases and 6 bases respectively, with 11 bases between them.

This clonotype was observed at least ten times. The chain carries TRBV4-2 and TRBJ1-1, with no clear D. With 0 bases removed from V and 5 bases from J, the gap between germline ends came to 16 bases. Germline V lookup: CDR1 LGHNA, CDR2 YNFKEQ. This CDR3 contains 16 residues. CDR3 coding DNA: TGTGCCAGCAGCCAAGATCTCAACCCCTCGCGGACTGAAGCTTTCTTT. It translates to CASSQDLNPSRTEAFF.

This clonotype occurred a few times. The rearrangement joins TRBV19 to TRBJ1-2; D may be TRBD1 (6 bases). Germline-derived CDR1 and CDR2 are LNHDA and SQIVND (reference sequence). There are 12 residues in the CDR3. The V end lost 8 bases, the J end lost 4 bases, and 11 bases lay between the germline ends. CDR3 loop: CASGGRAYGYTF. CDR3 DNA: TGTGCCAGTGGGGGCAGAGCCTATGGCTACACCTTC.

This clonotype turned up a few times. The chain is built from TRBV7-2 and TRBJ1-4; possible D gene TRBD1, 6 bases. The germline V and J ends were trimmed by 2 bases and 8 bases, with 12 bases remaining between them. This CDR3 has 14 residues. Germline V gives CDR1 SGHTA, CDR2 FQGNSA. The CDR3 reads CASSLTGGREKLFF. The CDR3 region has the DNA TGTGCCAGCAGCTTAACCGGGGGGCGGGAAAAACTGTTTTTT.

This clonotype occurred a few times. This rearrangement joins TRBV24-1 to TRBJ2-3, with D possibly matching TRBD2 (6 bases). This CDR3 is 15 amino acids long. The V gene's germline CDR1 is KGHDR and CDR2 SFDVKD. Trimming removed 7 bases at V and 2 bases at J, with 15 bases between. The CDR3 loop reads CATSSGESFTDTQYF. CDR3 nucleotides: TGTGCCACCAGCTCGGGGGAGTCTTTCACAGATACGCAGTATTTT.

This clonotype was seen only a few times. The rearrangement uses TRBV7-9 and TRBJ1-4; D perhaps matches TRBD1 (6 bases). Germline values: CDR1 SEHNR, CDR2 FQNEAQ (reference sequence). The CDR3 runs 17 residues. V gave up 5 bases and J gave up 6 bases, with 22 bases separating them. CDR3 residues: CASSGRGGRRFDEKLFF. DNA of the CDR3: TGTGCCAGCAGCGGACGGGGGGGGCGCCGGTTTGATGAAAAACTGTTTTTT.

The table lists this clonotype with many counts. The chain carries TRBV12-3 or TRBV12-4 and TRBJ1-2; TRBD1 is a possible D gene (6 bases). CDR3 length equals 14 residues. Trimming cost V 7 bases and J 4 bases, with 16 bases left between them. CDR3 protein: CASTGTLGGYGYTF. The CDR3 nucleotides read TGTGCCAGCACCGGGACTTTAGGGGGCTATGGCTACACCTTC.

This clonotype was picked up a small number of times. This rearrangement joins TRBV20-1 to TRBJ2-2, with D unresolved. Trimming pared 2 bases from V and 3 bases from J, leaving 1 base between. Germline V gives CDR1 DFQATT, CDR2 SNEGSKA (reference sequence). The CDR3 runs to 11 residues. The CDR3 DNA reads as TGCAGTGCTAGATACACCGGGGAGCTGTTTTTT. Translating gives CSARYTGELFF.

J is TRBJ2-1 and V is TRBV24-1, with 8 bases that match TRBD2. Germline CDR1 reads KGHDR; CDR2 reads SFDVKD. With V trimmed by 1 base and J by 15 bases, 7 bases remained unmatched. The CDR3 length is 13 residues. The CDR3 sequence: CATSDFRAGARFF. The DNA for the CDR3 is TGTGCCACCAGTGATTTTCGAGCGGGAGCTAGGTTCTTC.

This clonotype was counted between two and nine times. The chain employs TRBV28 and TRBJ1-1; no reliable D call. The V and J ends lost 2 bases and 0 bases respectively, with 19 bases between them. This CDR3 is 18 amino acids long. Germline V gene sequence: CDR1 MDHEN, CDR2 SYDVKM. The CDR3, as DNA: TGTGCCAGCAGTTTAAGGGCCCGTGTGGGCGAACTGAACACTGAAGCTTTCTTT. Residues: CASSLRARVGELNTEAFF.

This clonotype came up a few times. This chain links TRBV7-9 with TRBJ2-7; D unresolved. Germline V gene data show CDR1 as SEHNR and CDR2 as FQNEAQ (reference sequence). The CDR3 sequence is 14 residues long. V lost 3 bases to trimming and J lost 0 bases, with 9 bases between them. CDR3 residues: CASSFETRSYEQYF. The CDR3 bases are TGTGCCAGCAGCTTTGAGACCCGCTCCTACGAGCAGTACTTC.

This chain connects TRBV15 to TRBJ2-2; 10 bases map to TRBD1. Germline V gene data show CDR1 as LNHNV and CDR2 as YYDKDF (reference sequence). J was trimmed by 3 bases and V by 3 bases; bases with no gene match: 1. The CDR3 is 15 amino acids. The CDR3 DNA follows: TGTGCCACCAGCAGGGGACAGGGGCACACCGGGGAGCTGTTTTTT. This sequence encodes CATSRGQGHTGELFF. The variable domain in full, completed from reference TRBV15 and TRBJ2-2, reads DAMVIQNPRYQVTQFGKPVTLSCSQTLNHNVMYWYQQKSSQAPKLLFHYYDKDFNNEADTPDNFQSRRPNTSFCFLDIRSPGLGDTAMYLCATSRGQGHTGELFFGEGSRLTVL.

This clonotype showed up many times. This chain joins TRBV6-1 and TRBJ2-2; perhaps TRBD2 as D (5 bases). The CDR3 runs to 13 residues. Trimming stripped 6 bases from V and 4 bases from J, with 9 bases between. CDR1 and CDR2 from the germline V gene are MNHNS and SASEGT. The CDR3 DNA follows: TGTGCCAGCAGGGAGGCCGCCACCGGGGAGCTGTTTTTT. Its translation is CASREAATGELFF.

The sample holds a few counts of this clonotype. The rearrangement uses TRBV30 and TRBJ1-1; D remains ambiguous. This CDR3 region has 12 residues. V was clipped by 4 bases and J by 1 base, with 7 bases between them. The germline V gene has CDR1 GTSNPN and CDR2 SVGIG (reference sequence). In DNA form, the CDR3 reads TGTGCCTGGACCTTTGGGAACACTGAAGCTTTCTTT. This translates into CAWTFGNTEAFF. Supplemented by reference TRBV30 and TRBJ1-1, the full variable domain reads SQTIHQWPATLVQPVGSPLSLECTVEGTSNPNLYWYRQAAGRGLQLLFYSVGIGQISSEVPQNLSASRPQDRQFILSSKKLLLSDSGFYLCAWTFGNTEAFFGQGTRLTVV.

This chain links TRBV25-1 with TRBJ2-7; D unresolved. The germline V gene has CDR1 MGHDK and CDR2 SYGVNS. V lost 3 bases and J 5 bases, leaving 8 bases between the germline ends. CDR3 length equals 12 residues. CDR3 residues: CASSESPHEQYF. CDR3 nucleotides: TGTGCCAGCAGTGAGTCCCCCCACGAGCAGTACTTC.

The chain uses TRBV5-1 and TRBJ2-3, with D hard to call. This CDR3 spans 12 amino acids. Between the trimmed V and J ends, which lost 6 bases and 1 base, there was a span of 6 bases. CDR1 is SGHRS, CDR2 YFSETQ, per germline. The CDR3 DNA reads TGCGCCAGCAAGGCTGGCACAGATACGCAGTATTTT. Protein: CASKAGTDTQYF.

This clonotype was detected only a few times. The CDR3 bases are TGCAGTGCTAGAGATCAGGGGTTTTCCGGAAACACCATATATTTT. Protein product: CSARDQGFSGNTIYF. The V gene is TRBV20-1, the J gene TRBJ1-3; D is perhaps TRBD1 (6 bases). V was cut by 0 bases and J by 4 bases, with 13 bases left in between. The CDR3 is made up of 15 amino acids. Germline V gene sequence: CDR1 DFQATT, CDR2 SNEGSKA (reference sequence).

J is TRBJ2-5 and V is TRBV7-6, with D perhaps given as TRBD1 or TRBD2 (5 bases each). Germline CDR1 is SGHVS and CDR2 is FNYEAQ. The CDR3 is 15 residues long. Trimming removed 4 bases from V and 2 bases from J, with 14 bases in between. The CDR3 loop is CASSWGTGTQETQYF. For the CDR3, the DNA is TGTGCCAGCAGCTGGGGGACCGGGACGCAAGAGACCCAGTACTTC.

This chain links TRBV6-1 with TRBJ2-7; tentative D call: TRBD1 (5 bases). Trimming pared 2 bases from V and 1 base from J, leaving 6 bases between. This CDR3 spans 13 amino acids. The germline gives CDR1 MNHNS, CDR2 SASEGT. DNA for the CDR3: TGTGCCAGCAGTGAACAGGGTTCCTACGAGCAGTACGTC. Translation gives CASSEQGSYEQYV.

There are many counts of this clonotype. The chain couples TRBV6-4 to TRBJ2-2; D not resolved. CDR3 length: 14 residues. V was trimmed by 4 bases and J by 4 bases, leaving 10 bases between them. The V gene's germline CDR1 is MRHNA and CDR2 SNTAGT. The CDR3 sequence: CASSVRPATGELFF. CDR3 bases: TGTGCCAGCAGTGTCCGTCCGGCCACCGGGGAGCTGTTTTTT.

The chain couples TRBV4-2 to TRBJ1-6; no firm D call. V lost 1 base, J lost 10 bases, and 8 bases lay in between. CDR3 size: 13 residues. The germline CDR1 and CDR2 sequences are LGHNA and YNFKEQ. The CDR3: CASSQGYESPLHF. For the CDR3, the DNA is TGTGCCAGCAGCCAAGGGTACGAGTCACCCCTCCACTTT.

This clonotype was detected ten times or more. The chain combines TRBV29-1 with TRBJ2-7, with 8 bases identical to TRBD1. Trimming took 5 bases from V and 0 from J; bases not matched to a gene: 12. The CDR3 totals 16 residues. Germline loops: CDR1 SQVTM, CDR2 ANQGSEA. In nucleotides, the CDR3 is TGCAGCGTTCTTGACTCTTGGACAGGGAACTCCTACGAGCAGTACTTC. It codes for CSVLDSWTGNSYEQYF.

This clonotype was seen a handful of times. The chain employs TRBV10-1 and TRBJ2-3, with a weak D call TRBD1 (6 bases). CDR1 and CDR2 (germline): WNHNN, SYGVQD (reference sequence). Between the trimmed V and J ends, which lost 3 bases and 2 bases, there was a span of 9 bases. The CDR3 covers 14 residues. CDR3 protein: CASSEGDTTDTQYF. The CDR3 DNA reads TGCGCCAGCAGTGAAGGGGACACCACAGATACGCAGTATTTT.

This clonotype has more than one count but fewer than ten. The CDR3 DNA is TGTGCCAGCAGTGACGCTAGCTCCTACGAGCAGTACGTC. Amino acids: CASSDASSYEQYV. The chain employs TRBV2 and TRBJ2-7; D not certain. The germline V gene encodes CDR1 SNHLY and CDR2 FYNNEI. The CDR3 has 13 residues. The ends were cut back, 3 bases at V and 0 bases at J, with 6 bases in the middle.